These 24 T cell receptor beta chains were sequenced from one sample in a study of blood T cells in healthy people across ages. Next came a second PCR, run for about 7 to 11 cycles, which used a sample-barcoded 5' primer along with a J-beta primer mix. TCRdb reprocessed the 5' RACE reads with MiXCR, giving one entry per CDR3 protein. The table lists some 940,000 distinct CDR3 sequences, under 35% of them singletons. These records were also assigned to another study, of T cells of mothers and their children.

Sequences were obtained from blood. The receptors originated from a woman aged 40 to 49 in good health.

There are many counts of this clonotype. Written as DNA, the CDR3 is TGTGCCAGCAGCCCTCAGACAGGGGCCGAAGCTTTCTTT. Its protein product is CASSPQTGAEAFF. V gene TRBV9 combines with J gene TRBJ1-1; 8 positions match TRBD1. J was trimmed by 8 bases and V by 4 bases; bases with no gene match: 7. Germline CDR1 SGDLS, CDR2 YYNGEE. The CDR3 runs 13 residues. The whole variable domain, remainder taken from reference TRBV9 and TRBJ1-1, is DSGVTQTPKHLITATGQRVTLRCSPRSGDLSVYWYQQSLDQGLQFLIQYYNGEERAKGNILERFSAQQFPDLHSELNLSSLELGDSALYFCASSPQTGAEAFFGQGTRLTVV.

This clonotype was counted at least ten times. A much larger clone is a single base away; this may be a read error. The DNA of the CDR3 is TGTGCCAGCTTGGACACCCGATCCTACAATGAGCAGTACTTC. It translates to CASLDTRSYNEQYF. The V gene is TRBV7-9, the J gene TRBJ2-1, with a tentative D call TRBD1 (5 bases). The end of the DNA is better explained by TRBJ2-7, so the J call may be wrong. Germline loops: CDR1 SEHNR, CDR2 FQNEAQ (reference sequence). The CDR3 spans 14 residues.

In the case of this clonotype: One end of the junction does not line up with germline, which may come from a read error. V gene TRBV13 combines with J gene TRBJ2-7; TRBD1 matches at 8 bases. Looked up from germline, CDR1 is PRHDT and CDR2 is FYEKMQ (reference sequence). This CDR3 has 15 amino acids. CDR3 sequence (DNA): TGTGTCAGCAGCAGGACGGACAGGGTCCCCTGCGAGCAGTACTTC. Its translation is CVSSRTDRVPCEQYF.

This clonotype was picked up many times. The chain is built from TRBV11-2 and TRBJ2-1; 8 nucleotides match TRBD1. Unmatched junction bases numbered 4, after V lost 5 bases and J lost 4 bases. The CDR3 sequence is 14 residues long. CDR1 is SGHAT and CDR2 is FQNNGV in the germline V gene. The CDR3 region is CASSGDRGYNEQFF. Written as DNA, the CDR3 is TGTGCCAGCAGCGGCGACAGGGGTTACAATGAGCAGTTCTTC.

This clonotype has just a few counts. This sequence joins TRBV2 and TRBJ1-1, with D uncertain. V was trimmed by 2 bases and J by 4 bases, leaving 8 bases between them. Germline lookup yields CDR1 SNHLY and CDR2 FYNNEI. CDR3 length: 13 residues. CDR3 coding DNA: TGTGCCAGCAGTGAATCCTTGATCACTGAAGCTTTCTTT. Its translation is CASSESLITEAFF.

This clonotype turned up a few times. The chain is built from TRBV29-1 and TRBJ2-7; maybe TRBD2 (5 bases). Germline loops: CDR1 SQVTM, CDR2 ANQGSEA. V was trimmed by 8 bases and J by 7 bases, leaving 18 bases between them. This CDR3 contains 12 residues. CDR3 region: CSSLRAYNEQYF. The DNA of the CDR3 is TGCAGCTCTCTGCGGGCCTACAATGAGCAGTACTTC.

V gene TRBV12-3 or TRBV12-4 combines with J gene TRBJ2-3; D might be TRBD2 (5 bases). The CDR3 runs to 15 residues. V was clipped by 3 bases and J by 11 bases, with 21 bases between them. The chain's CDR3 is CASSFPRGRTDVQYF. The DNA for the CDR3 is TGTGCCAGCAGTTTTCCCAGAGGGAGAACAGATGTGCAGTATTTT.

This clonotype was seen many times. CDR3 protein: CASNPNRRGAGTDTQYF. CDR3 DNA: TGTGCCAGCAACCCCAACCGGCGGGGGGCAGGTACAGATACGCAGTATTTT. The rearrangement uses TRBV7-2 and TRBJ2-3; 8 nucleotides align to TRBD2. Trimming removed 7 bases from V and 3 bases from J; junction bases left unmatched: 15. Per the germline V gene, CDR1 is SGHTA and CDR2 is FQGNSA. The CDR3 covers 17 residues.

The rearrangement uses TRBV12-3 or TRBV12-4 and TRBJ2-3; 14 bases match TRBD2. The CDR3 runs 19 residues. V lost 4 bases, J lost 0 bases, and 9 bases stayed unmatched. CDR3 region: CASSSGLAGGLFSTDTQYF. CDR3 in DNA: TGTGCCAGCAGTTCCGGACTAGCGGGAGGCCTATTCAGCACAGATACGCAGTATTTT.

This clonotype was detected a few times. The V call is TRBV6-5, the J call TRBJ2-3; maybe TRBD1 (5 bases). CDR1 is MNHEY and CDR2 is SVGAGI in the germline V gene. The CDR3 has 14 residues. The V end was cut by 2 bases, the J end by 5 bases, with 11 bases between. The CDR3 nucleotides read TGTGCCAGCAGTTACCAGGGTATGGGAGATACGCAGTATTTT. Its translation: CASSYQGMGDTQYF.

This sequence joins TRBV25-1 and TRBJ1-5; D may be TRBD1 (5 bases). Trimming took 5 bases from V and 2 from J, leaving 13 bases between them. The CDR3 loop spans 15 amino acids. Germline V lookup: CDR1 MGHDK, CDR2 SYGVNS. Here the CDR3 reads CASSQTGVGNQPQHF. The CDR3 nucleotides are TGTGCCAGCAGTCAAACAGGCGTTGGCAATCAGCCCCAGCATTTT.

This clonotype came up a few times. The V and J genes are TRBV29-1 and TRBJ2-3; D is unclear. Trimming removed 4 bases from V and 1 base from J, with 9 bases in between. CDR3 length: 13 amino acids. Germline V gene data show CDR1 as SQVTM and CDR2 as ANQGSEA. CDR3 amino acids: CSVGQAGTDTQYF. In nucleotides, the CDR3 is TGCAGCGTTGGACAAGCTGGCACAGATACGCAGTATTTT.

V usage is TRBV11-1 and J usage is TRBJ1-1, with 11 bases fitting TRBD1. From germline, CDR1 is SGHAT and CDR2 FQDESV (reference sequence). The V segment lost 5 bases and the J segment 5 bases; nucleotides outside the gene matches: 7. The CDR3 has 15 amino acids. The CDR3 DNA reads as TGTGCCAGCAGCCCGGACAGGGGGCTAAATACTGAAGCTTTCTTT. Protein sequence: CASSPDRGLNTEAFF.

This clonotype occurred many times. CDR3 bases: TGTGCCAGCAGTGTTAGAGGGTTCGCCTACGAGCAGTACTTC. It specifies CASSVRGFAYEQYF. The rearrangement joins TRBV2 to TRBJ2-7; tentative D call: TRBD2 (5 bases). V lost 4 bases and J lost 2, with 12 bases in between. This CDR3 is 14 amino acids long. Germline V gene sequence: CDR1 SNHLY, CDR2 FYNNEI. The variable domain in full, completed from reference TRBV2 and TRBJ2-7, reads EPEVTQTPSHQVTQMGQEVILRCVPISNHLYFYWYRQILGQKVEFLVSFYNNEISEKSEIFDDQFSVERPDGSNFTLKIRSTKLEDSAMYFCASSVRGFAYEQYFGPGTRLTVT.

There are a few counts of this clonotype. The chain combines TRBV5-5 with TRBJ2-1, with 7 bases aligning to TRBD1. V gave up 1 base and J gave up 4 bases; unmatched junction bases: 5. CDR1 and CDR2 from the germline V gene are SGHKS and YYEKEE (reference sequence). The CDR3 loop spans 15 amino acids. The CDR3 DNA sequence: TGTGCCAGCAGCTTGTCTGGACAGGAGTACAATGAGCAGTTCTTC. It encodes CASSLSGQEYNEQFF.

This clonotype was detected a few times. The V call is TRBV6-1, the J call TRBJ2-4; 10 bases map to TRBD1. Germline V gene data show CDR1 as MNHNS and CDR2 as SASEGT. After removal of 5 bases from V and 8 bases from J, the junction contained 18 bases not matched to a gene. The CDR3 spans 18 residues. CDR3 sequence reads: CASSRGQGPGWKRHIQYF. CDR3 DNA sequence: TGTGCCAGCAGTCGGGGACAGGGGCCCGGTTGGAAAAGACACATTCAGTACTTC.

This clonotype was recorded a few times. This chain connects TRBV7-8 to TRBJ1-5; a possible D gene is TRBD1 (6 bases). The V gene lost 4 bases and the J gene lost 4 bases, with 8 bases spanning the gap. In germline, CDR1 is SGHVS, CDR2 FQNEAQ. The CDR3 extends over 13 amino acids. The CDR3 DNA reads TGTGCCAGCAGCTCCGGACAGAATCAGCCCCAGCATTTT. Protein sequence: CASSSGQNQPQHF.

The chain recombines TRBV28 with TRBJ1-1; D not certain. V was shortened by 2 bases and J by 1 base, with 8 bases between the two germline ends. Germline CDR1 and CDR2: MDHEN and SYDVKM. The CDR3 extends over 14 amino acids. This chain's CDR3 is CASSLEVKNTEAFF. In DNA form, the CDR3 reads TGTGCCAGCAGTTTAGAGGTCAAGAACACTGAAGCTTTCTTT.

This clonotype was counted ten times or more. This chain connects TRBV28 to TRBJ2-7; no firm D call. V gave up 10 bases and J gave up 1 base, with 11 bases separating them. There are 12 residues in the CDR3. CDR1 and CDR2 (germline): MDHEN, SYDVKM. DNA for the CDR3: TGTGCCACCTTGACCCTTTCCTACGAGCAGTACTTC. Translation gives CATLTLSYEQYF.

This clonotype turned up a few times. The chain recombines TRBV9 with TRBJ2-2; 7 bases are shared with TRBD1. CDR1 is SGDLS, CDR2 YYNGEE, per germline. This CDR3 spans 17 amino acids. V shed 2 bases, J shed 1 base, and the junction held 8 bases outside the gene matches. In DNA form, the CDR3 reads TGTGCCAGCAGCGTTTCATCCCGGGACAGGAACACCGGGGAGCTGTTTTTT. Protein sequence: CASSVSSRDRNTGELFF.

This chain links TRBV7-9 with TRBJ2-1; the D is unclear. CDR3 size: 14 residues. The ends were cut back, 5 bases at V and 3 bases at J, with 11 bases in the middle. CDR1 and CDR2 from the germline V gene are SEHNR and FQNEAQ (reference sequence). As DNA, the CDR3 is TGTGCCAGCAGCCCTCTTACCTTCTACAATGAGCAGTTCTTC. Encoded protein: CASSPLTFYNEQFF. The whole variable domain, remainder taken from reference TRBV7-9 and TRBJ2-1, is DTGVSQNPRHKITKRGQNVTFRCDPISEHNRLYWYRQTLGQGPEFLTYFQNEAQLEKSRLLSDRFSAERPKGSFSTLEIQRTEQGDSAMYLCASSPLTFYNEQFFGPGTRLTVL.

This clonotype was picked up one time. This may stem from a read error, because a much larger clone lies one nucleotide away. This chain joins TRBV11-1 and TRBJ1-2; 9 positions agree with TRBD1. This CDR3 contains 16 residues. From germline, CDR1 is SGHAT and CDR2 FQDESV (reference sequence). V was pared by 5 bases and J by 6 bases, with 13 bases of the junction left unmatched. The DNA for the CDR3 is TGTGCCAGCAGCCCACAGGGGGCGCGAATCGGCCATGGCTACACCTTC. This encodes CASSPQGARIGHGYTF.

This rearrangement joins TRBV20-1 to TRBJ1-5, with 8 bases aligning to TRBD1. CDR1 is DFQATT, CDR2 SNEGSKA, per germline (reference sequence). This CDR3 spans 12 amino acids. Trimming removed 6 bases from V and 8 bases from J; junction bases left unmatched: 6. The CDR3 nucleotides read TGCAGTGCCAGGACAGGGTCAGAGCCCCAGCATTTT. It encodes CSARTGSEPQHF.

A few counts support this clonotype. The chain recombines TRBV7-2 with TRBJ1-5; 7 bases fit TRBD1. Trimming took 5 bases from V and 1 from J; bases not matched to a gene: 8. CDR1 SGHTA and CDR2 FQGNSA come from the germline V gene. The CDR3 totals 16 residues. This CDR3 reads CASSQAGTESNQPQHF. CDR3 DNA sequence: TGTGCCAGCAGCCAGGCAGGGACAGAGAGCAATCAGCCCCAGCATTTT.